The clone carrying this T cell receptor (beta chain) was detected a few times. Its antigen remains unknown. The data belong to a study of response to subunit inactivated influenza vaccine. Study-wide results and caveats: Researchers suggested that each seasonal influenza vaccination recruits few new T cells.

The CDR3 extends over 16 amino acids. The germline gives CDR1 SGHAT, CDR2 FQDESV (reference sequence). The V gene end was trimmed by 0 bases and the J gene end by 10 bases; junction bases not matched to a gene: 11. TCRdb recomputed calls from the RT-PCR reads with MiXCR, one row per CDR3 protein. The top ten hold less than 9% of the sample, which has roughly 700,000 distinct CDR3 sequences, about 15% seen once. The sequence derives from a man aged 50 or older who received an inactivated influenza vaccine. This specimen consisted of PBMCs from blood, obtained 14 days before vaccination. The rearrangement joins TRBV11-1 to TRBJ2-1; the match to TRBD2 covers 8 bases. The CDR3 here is CASSLAGTSRVSEQFF. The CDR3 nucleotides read TGTGCCAGCAGCTTAGCCGGGACTAGTCGTGTATCGGAGCAGTTCTTC.